The subject of this entry is one T cell receptor (beta chain). The antigen it binds to is not known. Base quality data are lacking; no much larger clone is found one base away. The germline V gene provides CDR1 WSHSY and CDR2 SAAADI. Reading from cysteine to phenylalanine, the CDR3 counts 14 amino acids. Only the CDR3 part of the read is kept: 42 bases, read in frame from the first base. V and J lose 6 bases and 3 bases, and a span of 12 bases separates them. Preparation of the library involved the immunoSEQ multiplex PCR assay. In most patients, genomic DNA was isolated using the Qiagen DNeasy Blood and Tissue Kit and sent frozen to Adaptive Biotechnologies for TCR sequencing. For most patients, genomic DNA was subjected to high-throughput TCR-beta CDR3 sequencing by Adaptive Biotechnologies. The authors processed their data as follows. Adaptive's ImmunoSEQ software supplied the TCR sequencing data for more than 15 patients, while MiXCR and VDJtools were used to process three other patients. CD4 versus CD8 sorting errors were corrected by removing sequences found in both subsets at a frequency ratio below 5:1. CDR3 nucleotide sequences shared by donor and recipient were removed because the origin of these sequences could not be assigned. Alloreactive clones required at least 2-fold expansion over unstimulated cells and minimum CFSE-low frequency of 0.002% (template counts) or 0.001% (read counts). Clones were considered mappable if detected in sequenced pre-transplant spleen, lymph node, or MLR CFSE-low populations of the donor or recipient. Cumulative frequency of alloreactive clones was calculated as a percentage of all sequences weighted by copy number. Here the immuneACCESS table is served through TCRdb, limited to in-frame sequences with V and J called. Missing clones are a known gap in these copies; in checked studies unresolved V genes cover under half, and the rest lacks a known reason. Clone size and V and J calls were adopted from that table, with D and trimming inferred from the DNA. This sample gives tens of thousands of clones in total; approximately 94% of them show up just once. The top ten constitute over 0.15% of the sample.

The data were obtained in a study of graft-versus-host responses after intestinal transplantation (dated by TCRdb to 2020 to 2023). Context from the whole study: The transplants that recipients received were multivisceral, liver-intestinal, or isolated intestinal. To identify alloreactive clones, pre-transplant mixed lymphocyte reaction products were sequenced and compared with unstimulated pre-transplant donor and recipient T cells. The cohort enrolled 24 intestinal transplant recipients, one of whom was a retransplant, and a few patients without pretransplant specimens were excluded. Rather than being sequenced by the commercial service, samples from a few later patients were sequenced in-house on an Illumina MiSeq and processed with MiXCR. A peak of at least 4% donor T cells among recipient peripheral blood mononuclear cells was the definition used for donor T cell macrochimerism. Every recipient was given anti-thymocyte globulin induction, then maintenance tacrolimus and steroids for roughly 3 years. After intestinal transplantation, graft-versus-host and host-versus-graft alloreactive T cell clones in the graft, circulation and bone marrow were tracked using bulk TCR-beta CDR3 sequencing. The full study reports these points: In the allografts of patients with donor T cell macrochimerism, GvH to HvG T cell clonal ratios were high. Early after transplant, peak levels of circulating GvH clones were associated with declines in HvG clones. The relatively low number and heterogeneity of intestinal transplant patients limited the conclusions. GvH clones were detected in recipient bone marrow, and some appeared earlier in ileal mucosa or blood, consistent with an intestinal mucosal origin.

The meaning of the sample's time point label: cells obtained before transplantation from donor or recipient. CD3+CD4+ and CD3+CD8+ populations were FACS-sorted from unstimulated pre-transplant donor and recipient cells taken from spleen or lymph nodes. The TCR originated in a human donor who was the organ donor for an intestinal transplant. The material was unstimulated CD4+ T cells sorted from spleen or lymph node cells, obtained before transplant. Rearrangement joined TRBV10-2 to TRBJ1-5, and perhaps TRBD1 as D gene, on 5 matching bases. CDR3 reads: CASRRDSSNQPQHF. Here is the DNA: TGCGCCAGCAGGAGAGACAGCTCCAATCAGCCCCAGCATTTT.